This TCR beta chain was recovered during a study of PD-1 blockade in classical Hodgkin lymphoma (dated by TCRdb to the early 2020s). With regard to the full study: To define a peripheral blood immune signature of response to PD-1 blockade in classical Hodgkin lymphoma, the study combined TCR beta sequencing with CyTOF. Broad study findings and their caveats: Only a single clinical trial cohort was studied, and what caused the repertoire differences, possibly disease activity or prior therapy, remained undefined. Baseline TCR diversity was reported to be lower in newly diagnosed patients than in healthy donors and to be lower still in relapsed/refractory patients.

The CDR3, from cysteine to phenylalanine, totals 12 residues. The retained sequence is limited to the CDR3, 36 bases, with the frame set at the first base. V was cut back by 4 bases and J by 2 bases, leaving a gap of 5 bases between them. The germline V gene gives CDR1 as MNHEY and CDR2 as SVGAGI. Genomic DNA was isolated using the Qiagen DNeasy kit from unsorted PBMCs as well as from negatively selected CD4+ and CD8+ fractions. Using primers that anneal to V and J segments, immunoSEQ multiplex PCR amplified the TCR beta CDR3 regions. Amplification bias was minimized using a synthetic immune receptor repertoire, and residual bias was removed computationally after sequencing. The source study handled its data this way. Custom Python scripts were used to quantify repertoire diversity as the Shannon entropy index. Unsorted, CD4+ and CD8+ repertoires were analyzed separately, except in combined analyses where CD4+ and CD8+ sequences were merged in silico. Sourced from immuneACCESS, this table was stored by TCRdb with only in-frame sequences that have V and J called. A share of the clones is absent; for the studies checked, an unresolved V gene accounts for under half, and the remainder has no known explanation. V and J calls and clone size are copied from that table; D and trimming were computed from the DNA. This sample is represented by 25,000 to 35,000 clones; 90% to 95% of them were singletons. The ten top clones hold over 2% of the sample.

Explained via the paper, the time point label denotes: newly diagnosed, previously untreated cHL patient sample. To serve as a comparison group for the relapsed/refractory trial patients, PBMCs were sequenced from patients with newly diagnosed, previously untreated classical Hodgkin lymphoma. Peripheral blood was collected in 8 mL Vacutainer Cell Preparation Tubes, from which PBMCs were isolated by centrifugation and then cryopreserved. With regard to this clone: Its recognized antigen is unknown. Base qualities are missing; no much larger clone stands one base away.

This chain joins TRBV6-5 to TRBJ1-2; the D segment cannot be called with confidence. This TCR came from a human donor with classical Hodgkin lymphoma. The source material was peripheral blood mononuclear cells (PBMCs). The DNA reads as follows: TGTGCCAGCAGTTTGGGAAACTATGGCTACACCTTC. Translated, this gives CASSLGNYGYTF.